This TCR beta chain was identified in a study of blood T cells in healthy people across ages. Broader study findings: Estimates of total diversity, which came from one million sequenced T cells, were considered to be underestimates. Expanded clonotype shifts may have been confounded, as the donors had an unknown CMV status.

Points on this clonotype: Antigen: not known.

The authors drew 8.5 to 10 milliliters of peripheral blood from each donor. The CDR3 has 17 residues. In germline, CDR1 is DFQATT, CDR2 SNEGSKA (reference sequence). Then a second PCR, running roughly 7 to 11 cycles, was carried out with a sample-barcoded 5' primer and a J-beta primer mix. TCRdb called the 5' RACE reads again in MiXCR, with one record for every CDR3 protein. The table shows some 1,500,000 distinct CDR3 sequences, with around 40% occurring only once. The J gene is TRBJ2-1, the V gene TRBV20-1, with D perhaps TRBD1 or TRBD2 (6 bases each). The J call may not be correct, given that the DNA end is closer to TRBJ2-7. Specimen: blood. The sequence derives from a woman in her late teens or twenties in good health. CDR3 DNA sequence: TGCAGTGCTAACGTGAAAGGGGGGTATCCTTTCTACAATGAGCAGTACTTC. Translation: CSANVKGGYPFYNEQYF.